This section outlines one T cell receptor beta chain sequence together with its context. Antigen specificity is unknown. Prepared libraries of TCR beta cDNA carried unique molecular identifiers. TCRdb processed the PCR reads anew with MiXCR; each CDR3 protein has one entry. Among more than 500,000 distinct CDR3 sequences listed, 34% were seen once. V was shortened by 7 bases and J by 4 bases, with 18 bases between the two germline ends. The CDR3 runs to 15 residues. This record comes from a study of post-analysis software for immune sequencing data. Study at large: Relapsing-remitting, secondary progressive and progressive-relapsing forms made up the multiple sclerosis disease courses. Study outcomes and limitations: Patients had higher frequencies than controls of a few TRBV segments, including TRBV5-6, TRBV5-1 and TRBV20-1.

The sample consisted of blood. The chain recombines TRBV12-3 or TRBV12-4 with TRBJ2-3, with a weak D call TRBD2 (6 bases). This TCR derives from a girl aged 2 to 17 with multiple sclerosis. CDR3 DNA: TGTGCCAGCACCCACGGAGGGCTCCCTGCAGATACGCAGTATTTT. This codes for CASTHGGLPADTQYF.